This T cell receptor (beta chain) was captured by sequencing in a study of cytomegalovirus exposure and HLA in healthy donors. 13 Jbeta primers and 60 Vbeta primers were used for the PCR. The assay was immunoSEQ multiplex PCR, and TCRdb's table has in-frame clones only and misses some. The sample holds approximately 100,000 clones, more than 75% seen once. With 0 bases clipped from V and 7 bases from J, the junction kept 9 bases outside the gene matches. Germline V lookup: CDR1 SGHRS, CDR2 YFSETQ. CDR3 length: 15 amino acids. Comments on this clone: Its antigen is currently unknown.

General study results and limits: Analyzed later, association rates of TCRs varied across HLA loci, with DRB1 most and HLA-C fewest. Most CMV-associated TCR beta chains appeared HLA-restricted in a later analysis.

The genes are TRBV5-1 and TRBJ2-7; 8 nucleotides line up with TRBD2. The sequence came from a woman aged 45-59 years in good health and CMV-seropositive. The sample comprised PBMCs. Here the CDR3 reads CASSLGDGGAVEQYF. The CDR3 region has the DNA TGCGCCAGCAGCTTGGGAGACGGGGGGGCCGTAGAGCAGTACTTC.